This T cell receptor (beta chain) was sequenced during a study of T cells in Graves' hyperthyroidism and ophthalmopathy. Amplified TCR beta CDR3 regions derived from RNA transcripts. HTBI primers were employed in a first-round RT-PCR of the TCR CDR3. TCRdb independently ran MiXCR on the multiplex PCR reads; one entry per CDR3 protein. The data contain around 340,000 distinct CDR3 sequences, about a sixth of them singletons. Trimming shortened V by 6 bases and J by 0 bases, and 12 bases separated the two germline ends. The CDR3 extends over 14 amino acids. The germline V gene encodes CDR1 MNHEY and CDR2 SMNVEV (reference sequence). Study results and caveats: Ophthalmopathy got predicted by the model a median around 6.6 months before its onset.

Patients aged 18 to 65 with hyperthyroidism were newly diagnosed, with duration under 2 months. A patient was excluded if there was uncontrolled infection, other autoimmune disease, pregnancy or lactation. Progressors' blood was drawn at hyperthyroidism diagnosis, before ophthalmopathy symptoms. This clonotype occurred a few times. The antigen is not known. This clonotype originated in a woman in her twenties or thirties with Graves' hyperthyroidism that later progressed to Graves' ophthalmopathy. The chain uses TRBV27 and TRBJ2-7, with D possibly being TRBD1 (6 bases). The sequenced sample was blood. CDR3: CASRDPDSSYEQYF. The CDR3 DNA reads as TGTGCCAGCAGAGATCCGGACAGCTCCTACGAGCAGTACTTC.